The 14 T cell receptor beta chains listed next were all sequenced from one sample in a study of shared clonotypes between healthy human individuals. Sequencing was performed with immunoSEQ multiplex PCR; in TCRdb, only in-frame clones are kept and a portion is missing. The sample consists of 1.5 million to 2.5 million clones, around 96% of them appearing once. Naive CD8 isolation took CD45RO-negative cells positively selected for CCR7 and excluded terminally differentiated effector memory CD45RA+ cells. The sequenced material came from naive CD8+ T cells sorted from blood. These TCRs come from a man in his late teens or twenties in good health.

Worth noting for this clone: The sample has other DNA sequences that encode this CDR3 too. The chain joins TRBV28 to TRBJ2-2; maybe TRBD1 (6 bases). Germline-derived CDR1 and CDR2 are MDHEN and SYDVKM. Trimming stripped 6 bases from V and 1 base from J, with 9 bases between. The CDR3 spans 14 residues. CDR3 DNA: TGTGCCAGCAGCTTGACAGGGAACACCGGGGAGCTGTTTTTT. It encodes CASSLTGNTGELFF.

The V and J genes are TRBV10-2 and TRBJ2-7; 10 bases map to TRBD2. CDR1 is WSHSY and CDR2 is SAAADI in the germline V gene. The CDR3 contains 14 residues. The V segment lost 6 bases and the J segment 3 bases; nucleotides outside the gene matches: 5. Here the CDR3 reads CASRRTSGDYEQYF. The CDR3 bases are TGCGCCAGCAGGAGAACTAGCGGGGACTACGAGCAGTACTTC.

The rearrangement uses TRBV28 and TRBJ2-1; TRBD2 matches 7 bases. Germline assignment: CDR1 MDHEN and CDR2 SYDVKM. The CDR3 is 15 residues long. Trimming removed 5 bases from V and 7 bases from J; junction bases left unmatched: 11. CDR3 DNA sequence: TGTGCCAGCAGTACCTATGCGGGAGTTGGGAATGAGCAGTTCTTC. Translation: CASSTYAGVGNEQFF.

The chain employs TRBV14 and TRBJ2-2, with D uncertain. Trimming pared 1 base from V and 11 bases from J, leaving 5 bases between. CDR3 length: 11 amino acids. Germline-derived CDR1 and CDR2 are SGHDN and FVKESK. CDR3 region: CASSQGVELFF. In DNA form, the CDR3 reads TGTGCCAGCAGCCAAGGGGTTGAGCTGTTTTTT.

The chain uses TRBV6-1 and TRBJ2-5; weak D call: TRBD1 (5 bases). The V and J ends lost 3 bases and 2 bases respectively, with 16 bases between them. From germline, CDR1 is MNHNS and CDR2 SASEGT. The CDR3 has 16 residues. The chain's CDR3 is CASSEALPRAQETQYF. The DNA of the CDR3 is TGTGCCAGCAGTGAGGCCCTTCCCAGGGCACAAGAGACCCAGTACTTC.

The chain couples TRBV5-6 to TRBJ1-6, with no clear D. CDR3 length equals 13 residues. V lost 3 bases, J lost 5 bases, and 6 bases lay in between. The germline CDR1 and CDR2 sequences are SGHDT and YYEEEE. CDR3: CASSWTDNSPLHF. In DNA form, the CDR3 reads TGTGCCAGCAGCTGGACGGATAATTCACCCCTCCACTTT.

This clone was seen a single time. The CDR3 here is CASSEDPGTSYEQYF. The CDR3 DNA reads TGTGCCAGCAGTGAAGATCCAGGGACCTCCTACGAGCAGTACTTC. V is TRBV2 and J is TRBJ2-7, with D perhaps TRBD1 or TRBD2 (5 bases each). V lost 1 base and J 0 bases, leaving 10 bases between the germline ends. Per the germline V gene, CDR1 is SNHLY and CDR2 is FYNNEI. The CDR3 contains 15 residues.

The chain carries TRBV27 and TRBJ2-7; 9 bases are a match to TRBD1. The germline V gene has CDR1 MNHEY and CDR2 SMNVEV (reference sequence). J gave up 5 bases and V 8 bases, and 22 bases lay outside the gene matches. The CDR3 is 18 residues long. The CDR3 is CASWGFPSGGTGLHEQYF. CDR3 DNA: TGTGCCAGCTGGGGCTTCCCCTCAGGAGGGACAGGGCTCCACGAGCAGTACTTC.

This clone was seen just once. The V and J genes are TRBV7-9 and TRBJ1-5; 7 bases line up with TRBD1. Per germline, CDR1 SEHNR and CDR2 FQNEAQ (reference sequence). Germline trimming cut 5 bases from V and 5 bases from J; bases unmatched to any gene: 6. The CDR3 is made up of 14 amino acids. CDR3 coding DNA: TGTGCCAGCAGCGTTAACACAGGGGATCAGCCCCAGCATTTT. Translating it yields CASSVNTGDQPQHF.

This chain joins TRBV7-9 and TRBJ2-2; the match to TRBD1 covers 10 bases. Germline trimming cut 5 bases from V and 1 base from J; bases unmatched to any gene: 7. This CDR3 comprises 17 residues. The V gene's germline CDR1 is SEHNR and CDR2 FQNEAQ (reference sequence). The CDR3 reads CASSPRTGGLNTGELFF. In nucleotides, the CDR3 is TGTGCCAGCAGCCCTAGGACAGGGGGATTGAACACCGGGGAGCTGTTTTTT.

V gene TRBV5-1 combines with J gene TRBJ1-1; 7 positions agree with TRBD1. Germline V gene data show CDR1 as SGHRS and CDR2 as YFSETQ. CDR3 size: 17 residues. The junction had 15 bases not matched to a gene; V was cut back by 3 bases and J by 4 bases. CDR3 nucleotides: TGCGCCAGCAGCTACAATTACCGGACAGGCAGTCCCACTGAAGCTTTCTTT. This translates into CASSYNYRTGSPTEAFF.

CDR3: CASSLYGETQYF. The CDR3 nucleotides are TGTGCCAGCAGTTTATATGGGGAGACCCAGTACTTC. The chain couples TRBV7-9 to TRBJ2-5; D not resolved. CDR3 length: 12 residues. CDR1 SEHNR and CDR2 FQNEAQ come from the germline V gene (reference sequence). V dropped 6 bases and J dropped 5 bases, with 10 bases sitting between them.

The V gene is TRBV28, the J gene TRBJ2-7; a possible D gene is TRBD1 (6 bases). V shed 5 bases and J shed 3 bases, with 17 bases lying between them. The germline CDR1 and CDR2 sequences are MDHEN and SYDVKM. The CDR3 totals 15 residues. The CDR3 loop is CASSLNRGSNYEQYF. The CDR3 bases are TGTGCCAGCAGTCTTAATAGGGGGTCGAACTACGAGCAGTACTTC.

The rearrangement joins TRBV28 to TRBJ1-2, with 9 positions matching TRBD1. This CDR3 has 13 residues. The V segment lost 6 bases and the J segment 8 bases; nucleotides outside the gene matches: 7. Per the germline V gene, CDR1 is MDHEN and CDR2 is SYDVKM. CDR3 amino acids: CASRAGQGLGYTF. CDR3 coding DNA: TGTGCCAGCAGAGCGGGACAGGGTTTAGGCTACACCTTC.